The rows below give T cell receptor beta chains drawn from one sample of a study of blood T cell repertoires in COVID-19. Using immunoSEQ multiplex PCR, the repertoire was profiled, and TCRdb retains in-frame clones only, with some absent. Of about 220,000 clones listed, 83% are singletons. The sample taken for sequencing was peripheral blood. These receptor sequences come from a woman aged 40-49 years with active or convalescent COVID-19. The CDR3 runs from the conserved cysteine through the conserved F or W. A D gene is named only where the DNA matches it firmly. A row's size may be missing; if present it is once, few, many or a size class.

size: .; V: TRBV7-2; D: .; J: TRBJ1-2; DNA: TGTGCCAGCAGCTTAGCGACAGCTAACTATGGCTACACCTTC; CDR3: CASSLATANYGYTF
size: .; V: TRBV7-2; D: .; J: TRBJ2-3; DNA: TGTGCCAGCAGCTGGCAGGGACCCACAGGGGATACGCAGTATTTT; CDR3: CASSWQGPTGDTQYF
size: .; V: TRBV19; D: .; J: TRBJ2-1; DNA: TGTGCCAGTAGTCCCCGGAGGGTAGCGACTAATGAGCAGTTCTTC; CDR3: CASSPRRVATNEQFF
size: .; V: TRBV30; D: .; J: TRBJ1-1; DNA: TGTGCCTGGACCAAAGGGGGGGGCCGGAACACTGAAGCTTTCTTT; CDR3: CAWTKGGGRNTEAFF
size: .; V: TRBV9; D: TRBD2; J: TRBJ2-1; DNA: TGTGCCAGCAGCGATGGCGGGGGGGCCTACAATGAGCAGTTCTTC; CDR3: CASSDGGGAYNEQFF
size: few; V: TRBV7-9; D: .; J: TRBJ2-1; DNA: TGTGCCAGCAGCCCGGGGATGGGGAATGAGCAGTTCTTC; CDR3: CASSPGMGNEQFF
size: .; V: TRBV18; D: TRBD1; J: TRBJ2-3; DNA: TGTGCCAGCTCCCCTGGACAGGGGGGCACAGATACGCAGTATTTT; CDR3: CASSPGQGGTDTQYF
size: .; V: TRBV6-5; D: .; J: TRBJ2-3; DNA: TGTGCCAGCAGTTACTCGGGAAGGACTTATACAGATACGCAGTATTTT; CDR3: CASSYSGRTYTDTQYF
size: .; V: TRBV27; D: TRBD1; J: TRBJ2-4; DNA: TGTGCCAGCAGTATCGGACAGGGCGCGGCCAAAAACATTCAGTACTTC; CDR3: CASSIGQGAAKNIQYF
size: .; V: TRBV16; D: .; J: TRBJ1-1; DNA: TGTGCCAGCAGCCAATCGATTACTCTGAACACTGAAGCTTTCTTT; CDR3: CASSQSITLNTEAFF
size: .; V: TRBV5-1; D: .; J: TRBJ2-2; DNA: TGCGCCAGCAGCTTGCGTCGGGAATCCGGGGAGCTGTTTTTT; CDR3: CASSLRRESGELFF
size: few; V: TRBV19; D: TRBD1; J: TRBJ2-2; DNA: TGTGCCAGTGGGGCGGGGACAGGGGGCTCCGGGGAGCTGTTTTTT; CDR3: CASGAGTGGSGELFF
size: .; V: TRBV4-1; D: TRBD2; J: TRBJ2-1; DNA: TGCGCCAGCAGCCAAGGAACGGAAGCGGGAGTTCTGTACAATGAGCAGTTCTTC; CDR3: CASSQGTEAGVLYNEQFF
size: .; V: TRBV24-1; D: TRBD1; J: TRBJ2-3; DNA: TGTGCCACCAGTGATCCCGGACAGGCGAGCACAGATACGCAGTATTTT; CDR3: CATSDPGQASTDTQYF
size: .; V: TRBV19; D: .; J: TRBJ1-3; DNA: TGTGCCAGTAGTATCCACAGGAAAGGATCTGGAAACACCATATATTTT; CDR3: CASSIHRKGSGNTIYF
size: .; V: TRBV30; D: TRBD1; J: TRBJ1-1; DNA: TGTGCCTGGAGTGTACCTTGGACAGGGAACACTGAAGCTTTCTTT; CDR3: CAWSVPWTGNTEAFF
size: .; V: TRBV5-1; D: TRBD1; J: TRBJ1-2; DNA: TGCGCCAGCGCCGGAGGGGGCGGCTATGGCTACACCTTC; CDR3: CASAGGGGYGYTF
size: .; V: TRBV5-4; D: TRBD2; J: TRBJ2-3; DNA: TGTGCCAGCAGCTTGAGGATGGGAGGGCCCACAGATACGCAGTATTTT; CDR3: CASSLRMGGPTDTQYF
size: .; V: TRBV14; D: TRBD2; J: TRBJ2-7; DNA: TGTGCCAGCAGCCCCTATAGCGGGAGGCCATACGAGCAGTACTTC; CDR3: CASSPYSGRPYEQYF
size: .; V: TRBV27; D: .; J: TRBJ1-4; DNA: TGTGCCAGCAGAAGGACAGCAACTAATGAAAAACTGTTTTTT; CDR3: CASRRTATNEKLFF
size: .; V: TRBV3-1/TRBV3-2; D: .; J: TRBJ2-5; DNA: TGTGCCAGCAGCCAAGATTCGTATCGGGGGACCCAGTACTTC; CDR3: CASSQDSYRGTQYF
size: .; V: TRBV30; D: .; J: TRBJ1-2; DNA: TGTGCCTGGAGTGTCTCGAACTATGGCTACACCTTC; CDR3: CAWSVSNYGYTF
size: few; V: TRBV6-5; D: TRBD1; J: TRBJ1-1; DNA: TGTGCCAGCAGACAGGGGGCTTTCAGGCACGCTGAAGCTTTCTTT; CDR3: CASRQGAFRHAEAFF
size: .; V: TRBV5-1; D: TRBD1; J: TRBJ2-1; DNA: TGCGCCAGCAGCTTGCGGACAGGGGATAACAATGAGCAGTTCTTC; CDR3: CASSLRTGDNNEQFF
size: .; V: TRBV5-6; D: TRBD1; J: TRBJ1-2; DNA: TGTGCCAGCAGCTTGGATGCGACAGGGGTCTATGGCTACACCTTC; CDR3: CASSLDATGVYGYTF
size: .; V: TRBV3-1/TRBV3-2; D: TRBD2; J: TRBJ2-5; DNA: TGTGCCAGCAGCCAACTCCTAGCGGGAGAAGAGACCCAGTACTTC; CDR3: CASSQLLAGEETQYF
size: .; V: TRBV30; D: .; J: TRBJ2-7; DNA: TGTGCCTGGATCGCGTTGGGGGCGTACGAGCAGTACTTC; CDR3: CAWIALGAYEQYF
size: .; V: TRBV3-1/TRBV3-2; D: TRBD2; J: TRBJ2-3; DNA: TGTGCCAGCAGCTCGCCGGGACTAGCGGGGGAAGGAGTGGGCACAGATACGCAGTATTTT; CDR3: CASSSPGLAGEGVGTDTQYF
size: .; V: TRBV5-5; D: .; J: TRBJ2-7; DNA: TGTGCCAGCAGCTTTACAGGGACCAGCTCCTACGAGCAGTACTTC; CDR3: CASSFTGTSSYEQYF
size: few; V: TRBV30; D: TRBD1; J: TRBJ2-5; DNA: TGTGCCTTAATGACCGGGACAGGGGTCCTGGAGACCCAGTACTTC; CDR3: CALMTGTGVLETQYF
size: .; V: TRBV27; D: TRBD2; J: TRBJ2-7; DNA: TGTGCCAGCAGTTTTGTTGGCGGGGGATCCTACGAGCAGTACTTC; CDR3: CASSFVGGGSYEQYF
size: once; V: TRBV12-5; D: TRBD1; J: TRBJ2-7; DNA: TGTGCTAGTGGGACCGGGACAGGGGCCTACGAGCAGTACTTC; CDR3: CASGTGTGAYEQYF
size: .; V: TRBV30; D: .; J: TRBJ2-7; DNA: TGTGCCTGGAGCTTGGGACACTCCAGGTCCTACGAGCAGTACTTC; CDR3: CAWSLGHSRSYEQYF
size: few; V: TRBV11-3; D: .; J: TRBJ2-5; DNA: TGTGCCAGCAGCCACCCGTGGGGGACGGGAGTGGAGACCCAGTACTTC; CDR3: CASSHPWGTGVETQYF
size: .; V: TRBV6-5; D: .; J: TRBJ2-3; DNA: TGTGCCAGCAGTATAGCCGGGACATGGACAGATACGCAGTATTTT; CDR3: CASSIAGTWTDTQYF
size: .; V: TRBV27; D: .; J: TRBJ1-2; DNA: TGTGCCAGCAGTTCCTCAGGGGATTATGGCTACACCTTC; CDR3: CASSSSGDYGYTF
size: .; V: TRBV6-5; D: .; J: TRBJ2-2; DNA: TGTGCCAGCAGTATCGACTCACCGAGCACCGGGGAGCTGTTTTTT; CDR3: CASSIDSPSTGELFF